This T cell receptor beta chain derives from a study of PD-1 blockade in classical Hodgkin lymphoma. Study overall: On a schedule of every 2 weeks, patients received nivolumab 3 mg/kg intravenously. Study-wide results and caveats: Reported baseline diversity: healthy donors highest, relapsed/refractory patients lowest. Prior therapy or disease activity may underlie the repertoire differences, whose causes remain undefined. TCR diversity rose significantly by C4D1 in CD4+ but not CD8+ cells.

A word on this clone: Its target is unknown.

The protocol was immunoSEQ multiplex PCR, while the TCRdb copy is restricted to in-frame clones and leaves out a portion. This table holds around 28,000 clones, about 88% found once. Time point reported: cycle 4 day 1 (C4D1), after more than five weeks of nivolumab. Every patient experienced relapse after autologous stem cell transplantation, and brentuximab vedotin exposure varied. Isolation of CD4+ T cells from thawed PBMCs was performed by magnetic negative selection. Trimming took 4 bases from V and 4 from J, leaving 13 bases between them. The CDR3 loop spans 14 amino acids. Germline CDR1 and CDR2: MNHNY and SVGAGI (reference sequence).

The sequence was obtained from a human donor with classical Hodgkin lymphoma. The source material was CD4+ T cells from blood, sampled before the fourth cycle of nivolumab. The V and J genes are TRBV6-6 and TRBJ1-1; a weak D match, TRBD1 (5 bases). CDR3 protein: CASSSSTGPTEAFF. CDR3 DNA: TGTGCCAGCAGTTCGTCAACGGGGCCCACTGAAGCTTTCTTT.